The sequence of this T cell receptor (beta chain) was determined in a study of T cell changes during pregnancy in multiple sclerosis. Germline-derived CDR1 and CDR2 are SEHNR and FQNEAQ (reference sequence). V was clipped by 2 bases and J by 0 bases, with 20 bases between them. The CDR3 runs 19 residues. The data were produced by immunoSEQ multiplex PCR, yet TCRdb's version contains in-frame clones alone and is incomplete. The sample gives roughly 84,000 clones, around 95% of which show up once; around 1.4% is in the top ten. The chain has TRBV7-9 and TRBJ1-3; D is ambiguous. The receptor was derived from a female donor in good health, enrolled as a control in a pregnancy study. This sample comprised peripheral blood, obtained in the third trimester of pregnancy. CDR3 sequence: CASSLSVSRGTDSGNTIYF. In DNA, the CDR3 is TGTGCCAGCAGCTTATCTGTTAGTCGGGGTACGGACTCTGGAAACACCATATATTTT. The full variable domain, completed using reference TRBV7-9 and TRBJ1-3, is DTGVSQNPRHKITKRGQNVTFRCDPISEHNRLYWYRQTLGQGPEFLTYFQNEAQLEKSRLLSDRFSAERPKGSFSTLEIQRTEQGDSAMYLCASSLSVSRGTDSGNTIYFGEGSWLTVV.